This T cell receptor (beta chain) was recorded in a study of blood T cell repertoires in COVID-19. Study information: COVID-19 samples collected from the United States, Italy and Spain covered acute and convalescent phases. PBMCs, B-cell-depleted T cells, or T cells were the source of the cDNA or gDNA that made up the material.

Participants were aged about 18 to 90 years, lived in 24 US areas, and enrolled virtually. Exposed enrollees had met someone with a PCR-confirmed or clinician-diagnosed COVID-19 case at some point within the 2 weeks before study entry. With 6 bases clipped from V and 6 bases from J, the junction kept 5 bases outside the gene matches. Looked up from germline, CDR1 is MDHEN and CDR2 is SYDVKM. The CDR3 spans 14 residues. A remark on this clone: Other nucleotide sequences from this sample produce the same CDR3.

Clones were sequenced by immunoSEQ multiplex PCR, and TCRdb holds only the in-frame ones, with some missing. The table includes approximately 220,000 clones, around 82% detected once. The source is a woman between 50 and 59 years old who had been exposed to COVID-19. The J gene is TRBJ1-5, the V gene TRBV28, with 10 bases fitting TRBD1. Sequencing was done on a sample of PBMCs or T cells enriched from blood (not recorded which). CDR3 sequence (DNA): TGTGCCAGCAGCAGGACAGGGGGAGGTCAGCCCCAGCATTTT. Protein product: CASSRTGGGQPQHF.